Below, 4 T cell receptor beta chains from the same sample are listed, as sequenced in a study of OX40 agonist ivuxolimab in advanced cancers. The data were produced by immunoSEQ multiplex PCR, yet TCRdb's version contains in-frame clones alone and is incomplete. The data contain tens of thousands of clones, around 94% of them singletons. The sequencing used CD4+ or CD8+ T cells sorted from blood, collected in a trial of the OX40 agonist ivuxolimab. The receptors come from an adult with an advanced solid tumor such as melanoma, head and neck, liver or kidney cancer.

V usage is TRBV5-1 and J usage is TRBJ2-5, with 7 bases matching TRBD2. Trimming cost V 1 base and J 4 bases; bases outside gene matches: 10. The germline gives CDR1 SGHRS, CDR2 YFSETQ. CDR3 length equals 16 residues. Here the CDR3 reads CASSLRVQERGETQYF. For the CDR3, the DNA is TGCGCCAGCAGCTTGAGAGTCCAAGAGCGGGGAGAGACCCAGTACTTC.

Points on this clone: At one end, the junction sequence differs from germline, possibly due to a read error. This chain joins TRBV7-8 and TRBJ2-7, with D possibly being TRBD1 (7 bases). The CDR3 spans 13 residues. Looked up from germline, CDR1 is SGHVS and CDR2 is FQNEAQ. This chain's CDR3 is CASSPGGSGSIPF. CDR3 DNA: TGTGCCAGCAGCCCAGGGGGGTCAGGGTCGATCCCCTTC.

This rearrangement joins TRBV27 to TRBJ1-5; D not certain. Germline values: CDR1 MNHEY, CDR2 SMNVEV (reference sequence). V gave up 9 bases and J gave up 2 bases, with 14 bases separating them. The CDR3 has 14 residues. The CDR3 loop is CASGLTLGNQPQHF. The CDR3 region has the DNA TGTGCCAGTGGCCTAACATTAGGCAATCAGCCCCAGCATTTT.

This chain links TRBV4-3 with TRBJ1-6; D might be TRBD1 (6 bases). Germline V gene sequence: CDR1 LGHNA, CDR2 YSLEER. Between the trimmed V and J ends, which lost 0 bases and 1 base, there was a span of 13 bases. The CDR3 length is 18 residues. In nucleotides, the CDR3 is TGCGCCAGCAGCCAAGATCATGGGACATGGTCCTATAATTCACCCCTCCACTTT. Its protein product is CASSQDHGTWSYNSPLHF.